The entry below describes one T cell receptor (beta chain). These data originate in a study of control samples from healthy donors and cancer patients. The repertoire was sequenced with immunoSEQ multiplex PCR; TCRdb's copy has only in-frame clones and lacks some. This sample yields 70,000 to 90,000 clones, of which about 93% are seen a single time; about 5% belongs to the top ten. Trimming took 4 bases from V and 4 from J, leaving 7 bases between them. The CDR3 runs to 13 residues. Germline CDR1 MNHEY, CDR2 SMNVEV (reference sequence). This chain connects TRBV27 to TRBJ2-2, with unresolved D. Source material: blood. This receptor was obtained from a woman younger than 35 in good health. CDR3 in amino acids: CASSSYPTGELFF. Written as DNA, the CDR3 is TGTGCCAGCAGTTCTTACCCCACCGGGGAGCTGTTTTTT.